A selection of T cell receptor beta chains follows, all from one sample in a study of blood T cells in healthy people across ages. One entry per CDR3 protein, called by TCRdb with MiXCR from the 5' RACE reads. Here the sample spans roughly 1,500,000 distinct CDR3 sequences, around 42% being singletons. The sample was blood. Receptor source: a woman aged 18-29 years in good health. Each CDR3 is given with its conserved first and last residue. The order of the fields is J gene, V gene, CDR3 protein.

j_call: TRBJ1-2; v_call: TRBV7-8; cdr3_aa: CASSLGDRGLIMAGGYTF
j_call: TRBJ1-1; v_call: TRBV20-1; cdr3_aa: CSARDGRLNTEAFF
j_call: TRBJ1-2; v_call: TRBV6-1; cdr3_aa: CASSENQGDGYTF
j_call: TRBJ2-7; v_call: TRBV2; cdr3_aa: CASSETTSGGASGQYF
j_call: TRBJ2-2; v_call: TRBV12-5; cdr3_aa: CASGFVLDRVAGELFF
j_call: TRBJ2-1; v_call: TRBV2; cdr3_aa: CASTRDDYNEQFF
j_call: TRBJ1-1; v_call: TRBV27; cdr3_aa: CASRLGRRAFF
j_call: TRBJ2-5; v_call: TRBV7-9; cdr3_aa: CASSQNLETQYF
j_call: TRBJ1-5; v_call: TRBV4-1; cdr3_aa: CASSQEDGSSQPQHF
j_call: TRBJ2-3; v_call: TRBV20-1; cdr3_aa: CSARARPGGGATDTQYF
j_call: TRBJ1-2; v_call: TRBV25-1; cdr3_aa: CASSEYYGGAYGYTF
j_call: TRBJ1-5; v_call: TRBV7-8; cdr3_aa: CASSPRTWTGFTDQPQHF
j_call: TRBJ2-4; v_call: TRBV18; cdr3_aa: CASSPPMGRGFKNIQYF
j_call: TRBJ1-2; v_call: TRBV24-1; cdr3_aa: CATSEGSKPGYTF
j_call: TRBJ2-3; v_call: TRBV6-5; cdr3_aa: CASRTDGTDTQYF
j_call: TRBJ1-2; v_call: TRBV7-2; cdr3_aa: CASSLLWSEARSNYGYTF
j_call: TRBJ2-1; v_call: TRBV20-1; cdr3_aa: CSAREGQSEQFF
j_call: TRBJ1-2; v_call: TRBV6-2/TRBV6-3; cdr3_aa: CASSYATDGYTF
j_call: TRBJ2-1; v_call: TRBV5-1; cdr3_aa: CASSLGDGLAGGGEQFF
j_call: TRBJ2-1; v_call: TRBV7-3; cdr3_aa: CASSLKDFYEQFF
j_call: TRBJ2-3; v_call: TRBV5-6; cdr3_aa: CASSLHPDSTDTQYF
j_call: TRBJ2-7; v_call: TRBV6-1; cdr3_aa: CASSLPTSGTSYEQYF
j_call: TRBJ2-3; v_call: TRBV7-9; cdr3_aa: CASSLPPADTQYF
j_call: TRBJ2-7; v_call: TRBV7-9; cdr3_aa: CASQAGHEQYF
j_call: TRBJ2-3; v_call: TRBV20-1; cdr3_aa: CSARTSGGTDTQYF
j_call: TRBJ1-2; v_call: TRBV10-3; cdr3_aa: CAMGFLDKGGYTF
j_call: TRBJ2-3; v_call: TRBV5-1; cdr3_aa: CASSLGSSGNSTDTQYF
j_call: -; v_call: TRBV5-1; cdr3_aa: CASSLVRAPESEQYF
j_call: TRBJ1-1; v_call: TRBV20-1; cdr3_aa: CSARGNTPNTEAFF
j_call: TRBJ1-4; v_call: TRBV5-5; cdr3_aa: CASSLARTAYAANEKLFF
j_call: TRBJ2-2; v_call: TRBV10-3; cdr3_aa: CAISESGGGLNTGELFF